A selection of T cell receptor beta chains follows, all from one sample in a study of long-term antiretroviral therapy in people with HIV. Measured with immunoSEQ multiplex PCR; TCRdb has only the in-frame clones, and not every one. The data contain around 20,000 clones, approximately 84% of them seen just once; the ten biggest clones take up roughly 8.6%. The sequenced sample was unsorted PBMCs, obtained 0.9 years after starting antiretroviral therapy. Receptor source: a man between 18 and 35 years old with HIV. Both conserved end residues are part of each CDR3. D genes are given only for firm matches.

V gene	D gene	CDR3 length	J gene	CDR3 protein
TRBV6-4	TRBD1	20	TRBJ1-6	CASSDSRREKRTGRNSPLHF
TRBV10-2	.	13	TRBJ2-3	CASSERSVTSQYF
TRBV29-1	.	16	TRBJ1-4	CSVRERGDGLYEKLFF
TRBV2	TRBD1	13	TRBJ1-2	CASRKGTVDGYTF
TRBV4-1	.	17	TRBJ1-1	CASSQDLFGRTNTEAFF
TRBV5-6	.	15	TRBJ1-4	CASSLTGVTNEKLFF
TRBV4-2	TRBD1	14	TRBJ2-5	CASSQVDREETQYF
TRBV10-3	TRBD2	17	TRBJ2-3	CAISPWTSGGVADTQYF
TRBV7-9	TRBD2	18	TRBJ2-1	CASSLKTSGGPTYNEQFF
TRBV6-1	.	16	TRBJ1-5	CASSERALTVGQPQHF
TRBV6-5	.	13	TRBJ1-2	CATRPEVNYGYTF
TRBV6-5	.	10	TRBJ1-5	CASGVQPQHF
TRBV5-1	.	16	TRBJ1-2	CASSLSRDMANYGYTF
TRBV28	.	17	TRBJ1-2	CASSLPGMVDRNYGYTF
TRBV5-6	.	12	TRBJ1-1	CASSPGDTEAFF
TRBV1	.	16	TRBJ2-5	CTSSQELPLLGETQYF
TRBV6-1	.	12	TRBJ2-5	CASSATEETQYF